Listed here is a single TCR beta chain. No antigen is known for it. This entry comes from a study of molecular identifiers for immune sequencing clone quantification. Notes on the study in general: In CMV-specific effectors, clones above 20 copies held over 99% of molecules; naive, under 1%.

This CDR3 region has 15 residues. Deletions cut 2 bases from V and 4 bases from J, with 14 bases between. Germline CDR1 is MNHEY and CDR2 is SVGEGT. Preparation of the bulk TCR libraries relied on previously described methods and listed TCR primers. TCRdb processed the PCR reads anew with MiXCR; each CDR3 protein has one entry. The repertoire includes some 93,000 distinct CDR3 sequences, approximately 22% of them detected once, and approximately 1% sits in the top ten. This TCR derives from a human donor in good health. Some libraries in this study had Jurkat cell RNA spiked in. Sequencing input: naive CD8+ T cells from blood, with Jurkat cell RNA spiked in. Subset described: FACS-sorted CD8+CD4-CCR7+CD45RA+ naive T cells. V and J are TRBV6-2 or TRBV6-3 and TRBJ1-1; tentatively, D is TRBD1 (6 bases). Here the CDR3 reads CASSYRQGRFTEAFF. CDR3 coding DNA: TGTGCCAGCAGTTACAGGCAGGGGCGGTTCACTGAAGCTTTCTTT.